The 24 T cell receptor beta chains listed next were all sequenced from one sample in a study of spatial heterogeneity in lung cancer. Indicated time point: blood at routine non-recurrence follow-up after resection. TCRdb re-derived calls from the 5' RACE reads in MiXCR, one entry per CDR3 protein. The sample holds roughly 16,000 distinct CDR3 sequences, about 6% seen once. Material: PBMCs, obtained at follow-up. The receptors here all came from a male donor with early-stage non-small cell lung cancer.

This clonotype was detected many times. The V gene is TRBV20-1, the J gene TRBJ2-7, with 11 nucleotides matching TRBD2. Trimming took 3 bases from V and 4 from J; bases not matched to a gene: 8. The CDR3 is 15 amino acids. Germline CDR1 is DFQATT and CDR2 is SNEGSKA (reference sequence). Written as DNA, the CDR3 is TGCAGTGCTAGCTCCACTAGCGGGAGAAGGTACGAGCAGTACTTC. Its translation: CSASSTSGRRYEQYF.

This clonotype has a handful of counts. The genes are TRBV6-4 and TRBJ1-3; D remains ambiguous. CDR3 size: 16 residues. Trimming took 4 bases from V and 2 from J, leaving 15 bases between them. The germline CDR1 and CDR2 sequences are MRHNA and SNTAGT. The CDR3 sequence: CASSGPFPSPGNTIYF. Written as DNA, the CDR3 is TGTGCCAGCAGTGGGCCATTCCCTAGCCCTGGAAACACCATATATTTT.

This clonotype showed up many times. The CDR3 sequence: CASSPNRRRDTQYF. The CDR3 bases are TGTGCCAGCAGCCCCAACAGGCGGCGGGATACGCAGTATTTT. The chain is built from TRBV3-2 and TRBJ2-3; whether TRBD1, the table's D call, matches the DNA was not checked. TRBV3-2 is a recognized pseudogene. The CDR3 runs 14 residues.

This clonotype appeared a few times. This chain uses TRBV20-1 with TRBJ1-1; D call uncertain. Germline V lookup: CDR1 DFQATT, CDR2 SNEGSKA (reference sequence). V lost 0 bases and J lost 0, with 8 bases in between. This CDR3 has 14 amino acids. The CDR3 is CSARDRSMNTEAFF. The CDR3 nucleotides read TGCAGTGCTAGAGATCGGAGCATGAACACTGAAGCTTTCTTT.

This clonotype was counted at least ten times. V and J are TRBV28 and TRBJ2-5, with TRBD2 identical over 7 bases. J gave up 0 bases and V 5 bases, and 6 bases lay outside the gene matches. CDR1 and CDR2 (germline): MDHEN, SYDVKM. The CDR3 contains 15 residues. The CDR3 DNA is TGTGCCAGCAGTACCGGGGGGAGGAACCAAGAGACCCAGTACTTC. Encoded protein: CASSTGGRNQETQYF.

This clonotype was seen many times. The V call is TRBV28, the J call TRBJ1-2; D perhaps matches TRBD1 (5 bases). Germline V gives CDR1 MDHEN, CDR2 SYDVKM. The CDR3 has 13 amino acids. Trimming left V 5 bases short and J 7 bases short, with 14 bases between. CDR3 sequence reads: CASSPPSGAGYTF. In DNA form, the CDR3 reads TGTGCCAGCAGTCCCCCGTCCGGGGCTGGCTACACCTTC.

This clonotype occurred many times. The gene calls are TRBV19 and TRBJ1-5; perhaps TRBD1 as D (6 bases). This CDR3 comprises 17 residues. The germline gives CDR1 LNHDA, CDR2 SQIVND (reference sequence). V dropped 2 bases and J dropped 0 bases, with 14 bases sitting between them. CDR3 in amino acids: CASSIRLGGASNQPQHF. The CDR3 DNA follows: TGTGCCAGTAGTATACGTCTAGGGGGGGCTAGCAATCAGCCCCAGCATTTT.

In this sample, this clonotype turned up many times. This chain uses TRBV7-2 with TRBJ2-7; D unresolved. The CDR3 sequence is 12 residues long. Trimming left V 5 bases short and J 3 bases short, with 8 bases between. CDR1 and CDR2 (germline): SGHTA, FQGNSA. This chain's CDR3 is CASSPSRYEQYF. The CDR3 DNA reads as TGTGCCAGCAGCCCTTCCCGCTACGAGCAGTACTTC. Full variable domain (rest looked up from reference TRBV7-2 and TRBJ2-7): GAGVSQSPSNKVTEKGKDVELRCDPISGHTALYWYRQSLGQGLEFLIYFQGNSAPDKSGLPSDRFSAERTGGSVSTLTIQRTQQEDSAVYLCASSPSRYEQYFGPGTRLTVT.

The J gene is TRBJ2-7, the V gene TRBV6-5, with 8 positions matching TRBD1. The CDR3 extends over 15 amino acids. Germline CDR1 is MNHEY and CDR2 is SVGAGI. The J segment lost 4 bases and the V segment lost 0 bases, leaving 5 bases of the junction unmatched. CDR3 loop: CASSYSTGGGYEQYF. The CDR3 DNA is TGTGCCAGCAGTTACTCCACAGGGGGAGGTTACGAGCAGTACTTC.

This clonotype was counted many times. This chain links TRBV5-1 with TRBJ2-2; D may be TRBD2 (5 bases). The V and J ends lost 10 bases and 7 bases respectively, with 17 bases between them. CDR1 SGHRS and CDR2 YFSETQ come from the germline V gene. This CDR3 region has 13 residues. The CDR3 region has the DNA TGCGCCGCAGCTCGAGAGGAGGACGGGGAGCTGTTTTTT. This encodes CAAAREEDGELFF.

This clonotype was counted between two and nine times. The V and J genes are TRBV7-2 and TRBJ2-4; possible D gene TRBD2, 5 bases. CDR3 length: 15 amino acids. Germline loops: CDR1 SGHTA, CDR2 FQGNSA. V was pared by 3 bases and J by 3 bases, with 12 bases between. The CDR3 reads CASSFRGSDKNIQYF. The CDR3 nucleotides read TGTGCCAGCAGCTTTCGGGGTAGTGACAAAAACATTCAGTACTTC.

This clonotype is medium-sized (0.01 to 0.1%). The J gene is TRBJ2-1, the V gene TRBV5-1, with D perhaps being TRBD1 or TRBD2 (5 bases each). V lost 4 bases to trimming and J lost 9 bases, with 23 bases between them. The CDR3 spans 16 residues. The germline CDR1 and CDR2 sequences are SGHRS and YFSETQ. CDR3: CASSVPEGPYLAEQFF. DNA of the CDR3: TGCGCCAGCAGCGTCCCTGAGGGGCCTTATCTTGCTGAGCAGTTCTTC.

This clonotype was seen many times. The chain employs TRBV11-1 and TRBJ2-7; weak D call: TRBD2 (5 bases). Germline lookup yields CDR1 SGHAT and CDR2 FQDESV (reference sequence). The CDR3 length is 14 residues. Trimming stripped 1 base from V and 3 bases from J, with 10 bases between. As DNA, the CDR3 is TGTGCCAGCAGCTTAGGGCCGGGAAACTACGAGCAGTACTTC. Translation gives CASSLGPGNYEQYF.

Many counts were recorded for this clonotype. The chain recombines TRBV7-9 with TRBJ2-7, with D maybe TRBD2 (5 bases). The CDR3 loop spans 14 amino acids. Trimming removed 1 base at V and 3 bases at J, with 10 bases between. The V gene's germline CDR1 is SEHNR and CDR2 FQNEAQ (reference sequence). CDR3 bases: TGTGCCAGCAGCTTAGACCGGACTCTCTACGAGCAGTACTTC. As protein: CASSLDRTLYEQYF.

This clonotype has only a few counts. The chain is built from TRBV12-3 or TRBV12-4 and TRBJ1-4; TRBD1 might be the D (5 bases). The CDR3 sequence is 14 residues long. Deletions cut 3 bases from V and 7 bases from J, with 12 bases between. This chain's CDR3 is CASSFSGLAEKLFF. The CDR3, as DNA: TGTGCCAGCAGTTTTTCAGGGCTGGCTGAAAAACTGTTTTTT.

Note on this clonotype: A much larger clonotype is one base distant, so this may be a read error. V gene TRBV24-1 combines with J gene TRBJ2-5; D is unclear. CDR1 and CDR2 from the germline V gene are KGHDR and SFDVKD. This CDR3 has 13 amino acids. The CDR3, as DNA: TGTGCCACCAGTGATTTGGGGCAAGAGACCCAGTGCTTC. This encodes CATSDLGQETQCF.

The sample holds many counts of this clonotype. V usage is TRBV20-1 and J usage is TRBJ2-1, with TRBD2 matching over 10 bases. Germline loops: CDR1 DFQATT, CDR2 SNEGSKA (reference sequence). The junction had 5 bases not matched to a gene; V was cut back by 3 bases and J by 9 bases. This CDR3 is built from 13 residues. CDR3 protein: CSASSGRAIEQFF. CDR3 in DNA: TGCAGTGCTAGCAGCGGGAGGGCGATTGAGCAGTTCTTC.

This clonotype was picked up many times. The V gene is TRBV6-2 or TRBV6-3, the J gene TRBJ1-5; no clear D. The CDR3 sequence is 13 residues long. V was cut by 6 bases and J by 1 base, with 7 bases left in between. Germline V gene data show CDR1 as MNHEY and CDR2 as SVGEGT. Here the CDR3 DNA reads TGTGCCAGCAGAGACGCAAGCAATCAGCCCCAGCATTTT. Its translation is CASRDASNQPQHF.

This clonotype turned up a few times. The V call is TRBV20-1, the J call TRBJ1-6; no clear D gene. V lost 0 bases, J lost 9 bases, and 12 bases lay in between. This CDR3 is built from 14 residues. Germline CDR1 reads DFQATT; CDR2 reads SNEGSKA (reference sequence). The CDR3 region is CSARDERESSPLHF. CDR3 nucleotides: TGCAGTGCTAGAGATGAGAGGGAGAGTTCACCCCTCCACTTT.

This clonotype was seen more than once but under ten times. The rearrangement joins TRBV29-1 to TRBJ2-5; D is perhaps TRBD2 (5 bases). Deletions cut 4 bases from V and 0 bases from J, with 9 bases between. The length of the CDR3 is 13 residues. Germline V lookup: CDR1 SQVTM, CDR2 ANQGSEA. The CDR3, as DNA: TGCAGCGTTGCGGGGAGCGACCAAGAGACCCAGTACTTC. It encodes CSVAGSDQETQYF.

This clonotype has just a few counts. This sequence joins TRBV12-3 or TRBV12-4 and TRBJ1-6; 7 bases agree with TRBD1. The CDR3 sequence is 15 residues long. Unmatched junction bases numbered 7, after V lost 2 bases and J lost 9 bases. The CDR3 DNA is TGTGCCAGCAGTTTACGACAGGGAGGAAGTTCACCCCTCCACTTT. Amino acids: CASSLRQGGSSPLHF.

This clonotype was counted ten times or more. The chain recombines TRBV6-5 with TRBJ2-2; the match to TRBD1 covers 7 bases. From germline, CDR1 is MNHEY and CDR2 SVGAGI. The CDR3 has 14 residues. J gave up 1 base and V 9 bases, and 5 bases lay outside the gene matches. As DNA, the CDR3 is TGTGCCAGTAGGGGGCAGGTGAACACCGGGGAGCTGTTTTTT. Translation gives CASRGQVNTGELFF.

The table lists this clonotype with many counts. The J gene is TRBJ1-1, the V gene TRBV14; unclear D gene. This CDR3 is built from 12 residues. Between the trimmed V and J ends, which lost 3 bases and 8 bases, there was a span of 10 bases. Per germline, CDR1 SGHDN and CDR2 FVKESK. The CDR3 spells CASSQLGGEAFF. DNA of the CDR3: TGTGCCAGCAGCCAGCTGGGCGGAGAAGCTTTCTTT. The whole variable domain, remainder taken from reference TRBV14 and TRBJ1-1, is EAGVTQFPSHSVIEKGQTVTLRCDPISGHDNLYWYRRVMGKEIKFLLHFVKESKQDESGMPNNRFLAERTGGTYSTLKVQPAELEDSGVYFCASSQLGGEAFFGQGTRLTVV.

The table lists this clonotype with a few counts. This sequence joins TRBV20-1 and TRBJ2-7; 10 nucleotides match TRBD2. The CDR3 extends over 15 amino acids. The germline V gene has CDR1 DFQATT and CDR2 SNEGSKA (reference sequence). The junction had 10 bases not matched to a gene; V was cut back by 3 bases and J by 5 bases. The CDR3 sequence: CSARAAGTSDDEQYF. The CDR3 DNA reads as TGCAGTGCTAGGGCCGCCGGGACTAGCGACGACGAGCAGTACTTC.